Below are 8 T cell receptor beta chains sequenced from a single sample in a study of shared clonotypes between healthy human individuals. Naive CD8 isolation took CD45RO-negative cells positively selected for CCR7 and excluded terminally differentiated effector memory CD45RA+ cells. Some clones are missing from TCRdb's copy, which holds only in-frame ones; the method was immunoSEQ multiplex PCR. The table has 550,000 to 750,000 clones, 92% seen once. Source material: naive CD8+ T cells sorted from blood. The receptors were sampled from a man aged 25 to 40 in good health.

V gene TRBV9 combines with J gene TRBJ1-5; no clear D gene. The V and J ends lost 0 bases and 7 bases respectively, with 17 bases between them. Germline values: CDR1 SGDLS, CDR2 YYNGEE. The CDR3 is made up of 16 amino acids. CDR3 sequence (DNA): TGTGCCAGCAGCGTAGGCCCAGTTACGGGAGGACAGCCCCAGCATTTT. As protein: CASSVGPVTGGQPQHF.

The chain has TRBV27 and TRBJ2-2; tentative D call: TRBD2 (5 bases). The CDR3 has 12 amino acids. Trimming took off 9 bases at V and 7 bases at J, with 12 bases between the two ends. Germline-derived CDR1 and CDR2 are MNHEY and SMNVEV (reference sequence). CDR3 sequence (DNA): TGTGCCAGTACTAGGGTTGGCGGGGAGCTGTTTTTT. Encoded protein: CASTRVGGELFF.

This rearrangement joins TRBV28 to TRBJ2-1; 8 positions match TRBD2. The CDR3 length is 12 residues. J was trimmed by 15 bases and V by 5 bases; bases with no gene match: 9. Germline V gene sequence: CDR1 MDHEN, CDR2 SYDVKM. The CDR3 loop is CASSPATSERFF. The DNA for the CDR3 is TGTGCCAGCAGTCCAGCGACTAGCGAGAGGTTCTTC.

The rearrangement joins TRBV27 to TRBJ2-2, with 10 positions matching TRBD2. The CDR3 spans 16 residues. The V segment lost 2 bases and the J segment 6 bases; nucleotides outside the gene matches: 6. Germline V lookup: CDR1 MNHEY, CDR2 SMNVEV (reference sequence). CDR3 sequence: CASSLTRLAGAGELFF. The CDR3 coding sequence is TGTGCCAGCAGTTTAACCCGGCTAGCGGGAGCCGGGGAGCTGTTTTTT.

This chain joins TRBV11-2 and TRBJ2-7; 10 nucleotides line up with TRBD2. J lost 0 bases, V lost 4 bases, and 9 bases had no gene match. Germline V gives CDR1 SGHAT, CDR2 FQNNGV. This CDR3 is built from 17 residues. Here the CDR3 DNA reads TGTGCCAGCAGCTCTGGACTAGCGGATACTTTCTCCTACGAGCAGTACTTC. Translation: CASSSGLADTFSYEQYF.

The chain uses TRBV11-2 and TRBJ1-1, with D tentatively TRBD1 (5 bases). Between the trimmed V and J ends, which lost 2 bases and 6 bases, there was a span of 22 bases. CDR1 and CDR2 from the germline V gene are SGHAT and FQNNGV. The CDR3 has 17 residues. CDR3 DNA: TGTGCCAGCAGCTTAAATTTGGACGGGGCTACTTTTCCTGAAGCTTTCTTT. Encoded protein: CASSLNLDGATFPEAFF.

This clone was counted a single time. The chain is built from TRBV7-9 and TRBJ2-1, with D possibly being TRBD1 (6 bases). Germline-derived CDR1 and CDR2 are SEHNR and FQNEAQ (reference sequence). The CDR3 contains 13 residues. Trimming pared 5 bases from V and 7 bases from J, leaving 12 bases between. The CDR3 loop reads CASSQPRGNEQFF. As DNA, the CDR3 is TGTGCCAGCAGCCAACCCAGGGGAAATGAGCAGTTCTTC.

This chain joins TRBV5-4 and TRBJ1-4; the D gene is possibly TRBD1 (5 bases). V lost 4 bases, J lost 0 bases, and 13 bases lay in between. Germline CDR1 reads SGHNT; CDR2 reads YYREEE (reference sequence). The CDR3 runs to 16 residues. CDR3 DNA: TGTGCCAGCAGCGCCGGTGGAGGGGCAACTAATGAAAAACTGTTTTTT. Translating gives CASSAGGGATNEKLFF. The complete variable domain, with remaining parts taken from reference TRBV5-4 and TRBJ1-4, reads ETGVTQSPTHLIKTRGQQVTLRCSSQSGHNTVSWYQQALGQGPQFIFQYYREEENGRGNFPPRFSGLQFPNYSSELNVNALELDDSALYLCASSAGGGATNEKLFFGSGTQLSVL.